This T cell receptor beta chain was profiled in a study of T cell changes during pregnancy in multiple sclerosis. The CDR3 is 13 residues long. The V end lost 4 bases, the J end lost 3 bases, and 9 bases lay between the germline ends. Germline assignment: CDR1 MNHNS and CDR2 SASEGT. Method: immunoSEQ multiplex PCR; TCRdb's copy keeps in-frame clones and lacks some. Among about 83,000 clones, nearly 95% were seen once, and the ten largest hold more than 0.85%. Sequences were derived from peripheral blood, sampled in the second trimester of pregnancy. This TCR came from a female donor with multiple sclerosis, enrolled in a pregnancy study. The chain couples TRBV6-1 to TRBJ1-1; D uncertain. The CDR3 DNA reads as TGTGCCAGCAGTGTCGGGAGGCACACTGAAGCTTTCTTT. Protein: CASSVGRHTEAFF.